This TCR beta chain was found in a study of T cells in tuberculosis. Germline V gene data show CDR1 as SGHDT and CDR2 as YYEEEE. There are 17 residues in the CDR3. V lost 3 bases to trimming and J lost 5 bases; unmatched junction nucleotides: 12. Some clones are missing from TCRdb's copy, which holds only in-frame ones; the method was immunoSEQ multiplex PCR. The data contain about 23,000 clones, more than 95% of them singletons. Concerning this clone: Its target is unknown.

Study outcomes and limitations: Active tuberculosis cases were adults; controls were adolescents.

This receptor was taken from a donor aged 10 to 29 with latent tuberculosis or without tuberculosis infection. The gene calls are TRBV5-6 and TRBJ2-7, with 12 bases identical to TRBD2. Material: PBMCs. The CDR3 region is CASSSMKLAGGPHEQYF. CDR3 sequence (DNA): TGTGCCAGCAGCTCAATGAAACTAGCGGGAGGCCCCCACGAGCAGTACTTC.